This T cell receptor (beta chain) was profiled in a study of PD-1 blockade in classical Hodgkin lymphoma. TCRdb keeps only in-frame clones here, not all; method: immunoSEQ multiplex PCR. Counted here are 45,000 or so clones, roughly 88% occurring once; the ten biggest clones make up roughly 5%. V was clipped by 6 bases and J by 0 bases, with 9 bases between them. Germline V gives CDR1 MNHNY, CDR2 SVGAGI (reference sequence). The CDR3 runs to 13 residues. Regarding the study as a whole: Reports described newly diagnosed patients as having lower baseline TCR diversity than healthy donors. Factors driving the repertoire differences, possibly disease activity or prior therapy, remain undefined.

Time point specified: newly diagnosed, previously untreated cHL patient sample. Comparison samples consisted of PBMCs from newly diagnosed, untreated classical Hodgkin lymphoma. With regard to this clone: As yet, its antigen is unknown.

Material: peripheral blood mononuclear cells (PBMCs). J is TRBJ2-7 and V is TRBV6-6; no definite D call. This TCR was recovered from a human donor with classical Hodgkin lymphoma. The CDR3 region is CASRGRSSYEQYF. The CDR3 DNA reads as TGTGCCAGCAGGGGCAGGAGCTCCTACGAGCAGTACTTC.